Following are 18 T cell receptor beta chains from one sample sequenced in a study of blood T cell repertoires in COVID-19. Sequencing used immunoSEQ multiplex PCR; TCRdb keeps in-frame clones, though not all of them. The sample has about 100,000 clones; roughly 85% are singletons. The sequencing input was peripheral blood. These receptors were taken from a woman in her seventies with active or convalescent COVID-19.

The CDR3 bases are TGTGCCAGCAGCTTAGGGACAGGGGGCGTTTTTTTTTCACCCCTCCACTTT. Translating it yields CASSLGTGGVFFSPLHF. The J gene is TRBJ1-6, the V gene TRBV7-2, with 11 bases aligning to TRBD1. Germline CDR1 reads SGHTA; CDR2 reads FQGNSA. The CDR3 contains 17 residues. Trimming removed 1 base from V and 9 bases from J; junction bases left unmatched: 8. The full variable domain, its missing parts supplied by reference TRBV7-2 and TRBJ1-6, is GAGVSQSPSNKVTEKGKDVELRCDPISGHTALYWYRQSLGQGLEFLIYFQGNSAPDKSGLPSDRFSAERTGGSVSTLTIQRTQQEDSAVYLCASSLGTGGVFFSPLHFGNGTRLTVT.

For the CDR3, the DNA is TGCAGTGCTACTGAGCGGACTAGCCTCAATGAGCAGTTCTTC. Its protein is CSATERTSLNEQFF. The chain has TRBV20-1 and TRBJ2-1; 8 nucleotides agree with TRBD2. This CDR3 has 14 residues. Germline CDR1 is DFQATT and CDR2 is SNEGSKA (reference sequence). Unmatched junction bases numbered 8, after V lost 4 bases and J lost 6 bases.

V is TRBV4-2 and J is TRBJ1-2; maybe TRBD1 (5 bases). V was cut by 3 bases and J by 6 bases, with 17 bases left in between. The CDR3 has 15 residues. CDR1 LGHNA and CDR2 YNFKEQ come from the germline V gene. This CDR3 reads CASSHAGSRRDGYTF. In DNA, the CDR3 is TGTGCCAGCAGCCATGCAGGGTCTCGCCGGGATGGCTACACCTTC.

The chain couples TRBV20-1 to TRBJ1-1; 7 nucleotides align to TRBD1. The CDR3 spans 11 residues. Germline CDR1 DFQATT, CDR2 SNEGSKA (reference sequence). The CDR3 is CNNRGNTEAFF. The CDR3 bases are TGCAACAACAGGGGGAACACTGAAGCTTTCTTT.

In its sample, this clone was seen a few times. This sequence joins TRBV5-1 and TRBJ2-7; the match to TRBD1 covers 7 bases. The CDR3 consists of 15 residues. In germline, CDR1 is SGHRS, CDR2 YFSETQ. V lost 5 bases, J lost 1 base, and 9 bases stayed unmatched. Here the CDR3 DNA reads TGCGCCAGCAGTTCTTCAGGACAGGCTTCCTACGAGCAGTACTTC. As protein: CASSSSGQASYEQYF.

The chain couples TRBV29-1 to TRBJ2-1; possibly TRBD2 for D (6 bases). The V gene's germline CDR1 is SQVTM and CDR2 ANQGSEA. This CDR3 region has 15 residues. Trimming shortened V by 1 base and J by 4 bases, and 14 bases separated the two germline ends. The CDR3 region is CSVEGGGTGYNEQFF. In DNA form, the CDR3 reads TGCAGCGTTGAAGGTGGCGGGACGGGATACAATGAGCAGTTCTTC.

The J gene is TRBJ2-6, the V gene TRBV12-5, with TRBD1 identical over 8 bases. This CDR3 comprises 17 residues. The germline CDR1 and CDR2 sequences are LGHNT and FRNRAP. The V and J ends lost 1 base and 3 bases, in that order; junction bases with no gene match: 5. The CDR3 is CASGLGTGSSGANVLTF. The CDR3 DNA reads TGTGCTAGTGGTTTGGGGACAGGGTCTAGTGGGGCCAACGTCCTGACTTTC.

The chain recombines TRBV28 with TRBJ1-2; D might be TRBD1 (5 bases). Germline lookup yields CDR1 MDHEN and CDR2 SYDVKM. The CDR3 sequence is 14 residues long. V dropped 3 bases and J dropped 3 bases, with 11 bases sitting between them. CDR3 protein: CASSLVRGDYGYTF. The CDR3 DNA reads TGTGCCAGCAGTTTGGTCCGGGGGGACTATGGCTACACCTTC.

The gene calls are TRBV7-9 and TRBJ1-1, with D unclear. Per the germline V gene, CDR1 is SEHNR and CDR2 is FQNEAQ (reference sequence). The V gene lost 4 bases and the J gene lost 1 base, with 10 bases spanning the gap. The CDR3 totals 14 residues. CDR3 bases: TGTGCCAGCAGCTCTCAACGGGGGAACACTGAAGCTTTCTTT. Translating gives CASSSQRGNTEAFF.

The chain has TRBV11-2 and TRBJ2-3, with 8 bases matching TRBD1. Germline trimming cut 3 bases from V and 1 base from J; bases unmatched to any gene: 6. The CDR3 totals 16 residues. Germline V gene sequence: CDR1 SGHAT, CDR2 FQNNGV. CDR3 amino acids: CASSFQDRGGTDTQYF. The CDR3 coding sequence is TGTGCCAGCAGCTTCCAAGACAGGGGAGGCACAGATACGCAGTATTTT.

DNA for the CDR3: TGTGCCAGCAGCCTTCTAGCGGGAGTAGATACGCAGTATTTT. This codes for CASSLLAGVDTQYF. The V gene is TRBV7-2, the J gene TRBJ2-3; 10 bases map to TRBD2. Germline V gene sequence: CDR1 SGHTA, CDR2 FQGNSA. V shed 5 bases, J shed 5 bases, and the junction held 4 bases outside the gene matches. CDR3 length equals 14 residues.

The V gene is TRBV7-2, the J gene TRBJ1-2; 7 positions agree with TRBD1. Germline CDR1 is SGHTA and CDR2 is FQGNSA. This CDR3 comprises 15 residues. With 0 bases clipped from V and 2 bases from J, the junction kept 3 bases outside the gene matches. CDR3: CASSLAGTDNYGYTF. CDR3 nucleotides: TGTGCCAGCAGCTTAGCCGGGACAGACAACTATGGCTACACCTTC. The whole variable domain, filled in from reference TRBV7-2 and TRBJ1-2, reads GAGVSQSPSNKVTEKGKDVELRCDPISGHTALYWYRQSLGQGLEFLIYFQGNSAPDKSGLPSDRFSAERTGGSVSTLTIQRTQQEDSAVYLCASSLAGTDNYGYTFGSGTRLTVV.

This clone was counted a single time. This chain joins TRBV24-1 and TRBJ1-5; TRBD1 matches 7 bases. CDR3 size: 15 residues. The V segment lost 7 bases and the J segment 0 bases; nucleotides outside the gene matches: 5. CDR1 is KGHDR, CDR2 SFDVKD, per germline. CDR3 protein: CATSATGTSNQPQHF. The CDR3 region has the DNA TGTGCCACCAGCGCGACAGGGACTAGCAATCAGCCCCAGCATTTT.

V and J are TRBV7-8 and TRBJ1-4; 7 bases fit TRBD1. J lost 5 bases, V lost 5 bases, and 8 bases had no gene match. The CDR3 totals 15 residues. CDR1 is SGHVS and CDR2 is FQNEAQ in the germline V gene. The chain's CDR3 is CASSRGTVQNEKLFF. In nucleotides, the CDR3 is TGTGCCAGCAGCCGAGGGACAGTACAAAATGAAAAACTGTTTTTT.

The genes are TRBV27 and TRBJ2-7, with TRBD1 matching 8 bases. The CDR3 extends over 14 amino acids. The trim removed 5 bases at V and 4 bases at J, leaving 7 bases unmatched. Germline V lookup: CDR1 MNHEY, CDR2 SMNVEV (reference sequence). In DNA form, the CDR3 reads TGTGCCAGCAGTGGGCAGGGGGCCCCTTACGAGCAGTACTTC. Translating gives CASSGQGAPYEQYF.

J is TRBJ2-7 and V is TRBV3-1 (or the pseudogene TRBV3-2), with TRBD1 matching over 8 bases. The CDR3 spans 17 residues. The germline gives CDR1 LGHDT, CDR2 YNNKEL (reference sequence). Unmatched junction bases numbered 14, after V lost 4 bases and J lost 3 bases. CDR3 residues: CASSPTGQAFADYEQYF. For the CDR3, the DNA is TGTGCCAGCAGCCCGACGGGACAGGCCTTTGCCGACTACGAGCAGTACTTC.

The chain couples TRBV3-1 (or the pseudogene TRBV3-2) to TRBJ2-7, with D possibly TRBD1 on 5 matching bases. V shed 3 bases and J shed 6 bases, with 12 bases lying between them. CDR1 LGHDT and CDR2 YNNKEL come from the germline V gene (reference sequence). This CDR3 has 13 amino acids. The CDR3 bases are TGTGCCAGCAGCCACAGGGTGGCCGTCGAGCAGTACTTC. It encodes CASSHRVAVEQYF.

The chain couples TRBV7-6 to TRBJ1-2, with TRBD1 matching 10 bases. The V gene's germline CDR1 is SGHVS and CDR2 FNYEAQ. The CDR3 contains 14 residues. Trimming took 2 bases from V and 7 from J; bases not matched to a gene: 4. The CDR3 region is CASSLMGQGSGYTF. As DNA, the CDR3 is TGTGCCAGCAGCTTAATGGGACAGGGGTCTGGCTACACCTTC.